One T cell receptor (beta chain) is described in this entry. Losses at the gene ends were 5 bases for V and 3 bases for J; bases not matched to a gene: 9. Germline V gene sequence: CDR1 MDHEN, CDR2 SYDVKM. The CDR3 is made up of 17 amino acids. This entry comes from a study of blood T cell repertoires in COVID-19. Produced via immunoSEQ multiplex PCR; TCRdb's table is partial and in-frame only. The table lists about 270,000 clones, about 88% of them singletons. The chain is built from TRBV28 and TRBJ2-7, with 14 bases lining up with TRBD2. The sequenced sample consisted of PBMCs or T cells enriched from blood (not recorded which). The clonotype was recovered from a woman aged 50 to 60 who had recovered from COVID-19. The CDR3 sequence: CASSGGTSGSTIYEQYF. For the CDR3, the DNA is TGTGCCAGCAGTGGCGGGACTAGCGGGAGTACTATCTACGAGCAGTACTTC.